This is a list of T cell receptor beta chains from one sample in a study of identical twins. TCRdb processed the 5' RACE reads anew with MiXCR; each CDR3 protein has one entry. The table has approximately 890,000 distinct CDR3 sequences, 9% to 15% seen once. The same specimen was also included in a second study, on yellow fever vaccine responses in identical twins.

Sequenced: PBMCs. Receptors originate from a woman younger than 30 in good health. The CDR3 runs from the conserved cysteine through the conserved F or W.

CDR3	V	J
CASVGSVNYGYTF	TRBV2	TRBJ1-2
CACSPGLAEETQYF	TRBV5-1	TRBJ2-5
CASSPRDTGSTDTQYF	TRBV9	TRBJ2-3
CATSDFRVYDWPHEQYF	TRBV24-1	TRBJ2-7
CASRQAGTLRTGELFF	TRBV12-3/TRBV12-4	TRBJ2-2
CASSPTGGEQYF	TRBV18	TRBJ2-7
CSGTSGASYNEQFF	TRBV20-1	TRBJ2-1
CAASTRRQGQETQYF	TRBV6-1	TRBJ2-5
CASSATSGYRTDTQYF	TRBV5-1	TRBJ2-3
CSARTREREGQSSYNEQFF	TRBV20-1	TRBJ2-1
CSARGQGSDTQYF	TRBV20-1	TRBJ2-3
CATSRELGTSTDTQYF	TRBV15	TRBJ2-3
CASSQATRLAGVVDTQYF	TRBV3-1	TRBJ2-3
CASSRLGLLGNEQFF	TRBV7-9	TRBJ2-1
CASSGDNHYYTEQFF	TRBV28	TRBJ2-1
CASSSPRGSGANVLTF	TRBV7-8	TRBJ2-6
CASSFGGTGVYEQYF	TRBV5-1	TRBJ2-7
CASSESPGGPFEKTQYF	TRBV25-1	TRBJ2-5
CATSDSDRGYDGYTF	TRBV24-1	TRBJ1-2
CSSGTGGYGYTF	TRBV20-1	TRBJ1-2
CASSPDRRSYNEQFF	TRBV7-3	TRBJ2-1
CSVRGGNTIYF	TRBV29-1	TRBJ1-3
CASSQSAYSLYNEQFF	TRBV18	TRBJ2-1
CASSTSTVYNEQFF	TRBV3-1	TRBJ2-1
CASQREWGTDTQYF	TRBV2	TRBJ2-3
CAISESTANYGYTF	TRBV10-3	TRBJ1-2
CASSLDGRGNSPLHF	TRBV28	TRBJ1-6
CASSLERETEAFF	TRBV5-1	TRBJ1-1
CASSPDRDSNQPQHF	TRBV28	TRBJ1-5
CAISLQGATGELFF	TRBV10-3	TRBJ2-2
CASSFLAKVRYNEQFF	TRBV28	TRBJ2-1
CSVGGQPNTGELFF	TRBV29-1	TRBJ2-2
CASSQDGKYNEQFF	TRBV4-1	TRBJ2-1
CASTPSGHHEQYF	TRBV28	TRBJ2-7
CSARSQSQPQHF	TRBV20-1	TRBJ1-5